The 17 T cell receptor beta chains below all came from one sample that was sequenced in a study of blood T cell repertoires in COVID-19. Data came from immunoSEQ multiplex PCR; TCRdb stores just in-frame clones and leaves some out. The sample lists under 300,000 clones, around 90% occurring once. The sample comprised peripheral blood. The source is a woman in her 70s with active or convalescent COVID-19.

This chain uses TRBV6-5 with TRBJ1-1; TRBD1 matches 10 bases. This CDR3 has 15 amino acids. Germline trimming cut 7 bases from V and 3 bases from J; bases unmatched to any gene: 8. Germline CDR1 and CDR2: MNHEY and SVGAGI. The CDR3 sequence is CASMRGQGIHTEAFF. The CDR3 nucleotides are TGTGCCAGCATGAGGGGACAGGGGATTCACACTGAAGCTTTCTTT.

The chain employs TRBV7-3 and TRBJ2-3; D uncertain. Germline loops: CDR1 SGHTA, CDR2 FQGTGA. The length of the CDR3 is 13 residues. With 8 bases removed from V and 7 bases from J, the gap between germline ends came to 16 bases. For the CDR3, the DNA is TGTGCCAGCGCTTTAGCCGCCCGAAATACGCAGTATTTT. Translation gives CASALAARNTQYF.

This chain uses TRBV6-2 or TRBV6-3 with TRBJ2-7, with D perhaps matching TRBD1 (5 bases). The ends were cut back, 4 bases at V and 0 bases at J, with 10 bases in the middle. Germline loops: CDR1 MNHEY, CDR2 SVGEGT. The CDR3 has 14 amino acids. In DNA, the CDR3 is TGTGCCAGCAGTTCAGGGCTAAGCTCCTACGAGCAGTACTTC. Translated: CASSSGLSSYEQYF.

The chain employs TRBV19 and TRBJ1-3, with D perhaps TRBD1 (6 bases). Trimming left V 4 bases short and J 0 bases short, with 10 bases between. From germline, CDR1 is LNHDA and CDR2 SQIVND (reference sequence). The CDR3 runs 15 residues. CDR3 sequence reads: CASSRTVSSGNTIYF. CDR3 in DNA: TGTGCCAGTAGTAGGACAGTCAGCTCTGGAAACACCATATATTTT.

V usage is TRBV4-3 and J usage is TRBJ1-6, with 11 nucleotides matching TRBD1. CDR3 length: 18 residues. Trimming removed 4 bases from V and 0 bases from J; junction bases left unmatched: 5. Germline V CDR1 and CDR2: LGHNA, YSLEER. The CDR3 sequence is CASSPRGTGGSYNSPLHF. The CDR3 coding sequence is TGCGCCAGCAGCCCGAGGGGGACAGGGGGCTCCTATAATTCACCCCTCCACTTT.

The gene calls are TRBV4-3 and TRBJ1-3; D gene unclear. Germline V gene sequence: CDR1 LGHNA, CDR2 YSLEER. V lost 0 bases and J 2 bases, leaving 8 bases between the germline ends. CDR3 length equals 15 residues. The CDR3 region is CASSQDRGTGNTIYF. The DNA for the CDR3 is TGCGCCAGCAGCCAAGATCGGGGAACTGGAAACACCATATATTTT.

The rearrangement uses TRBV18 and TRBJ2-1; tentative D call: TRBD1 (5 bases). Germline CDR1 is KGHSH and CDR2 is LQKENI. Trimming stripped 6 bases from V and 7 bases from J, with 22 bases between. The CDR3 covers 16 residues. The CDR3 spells CASSLERPTGLNEQFF. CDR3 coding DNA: TGTGCCAGCTCTCTCGAGAGGCCTACAGGATTGAATGAGCAGTTCTTC.

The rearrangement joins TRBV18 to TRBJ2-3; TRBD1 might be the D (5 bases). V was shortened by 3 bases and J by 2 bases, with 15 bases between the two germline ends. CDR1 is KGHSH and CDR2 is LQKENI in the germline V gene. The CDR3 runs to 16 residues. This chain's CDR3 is CASSPPGIIITDTQYF. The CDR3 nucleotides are TGTGCCAGCTCACCCCCAGGGATTATCATCACAGATACGCAGTATTTT.

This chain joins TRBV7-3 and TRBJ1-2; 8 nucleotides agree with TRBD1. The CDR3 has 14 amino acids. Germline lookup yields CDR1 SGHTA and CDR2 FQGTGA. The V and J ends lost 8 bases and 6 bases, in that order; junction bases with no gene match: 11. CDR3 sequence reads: CASGQGAMEDGYTF. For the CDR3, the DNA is TGTGCCAGCGGACAGGGAGCAATGGAAGATGGCTACACCTTC.

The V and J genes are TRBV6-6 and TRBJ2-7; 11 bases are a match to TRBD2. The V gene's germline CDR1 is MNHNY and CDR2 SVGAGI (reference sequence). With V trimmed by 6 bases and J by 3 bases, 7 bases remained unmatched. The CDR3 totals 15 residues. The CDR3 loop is CASRPHSGGGYEQYF. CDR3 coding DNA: TGTGCCAGCAGACCCCATAGCGGGGGGGGCTACGAGCAGTACTTC.

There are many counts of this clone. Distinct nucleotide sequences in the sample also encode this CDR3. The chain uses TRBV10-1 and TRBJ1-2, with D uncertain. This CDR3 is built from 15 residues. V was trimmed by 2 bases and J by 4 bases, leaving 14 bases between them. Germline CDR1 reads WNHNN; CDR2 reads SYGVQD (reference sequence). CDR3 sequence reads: CASSENPGEFYGYTF. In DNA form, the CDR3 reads TGCGCCAGCAGTGAGAACCCCGGAGAGTTCTATGGCTACACCTTC.

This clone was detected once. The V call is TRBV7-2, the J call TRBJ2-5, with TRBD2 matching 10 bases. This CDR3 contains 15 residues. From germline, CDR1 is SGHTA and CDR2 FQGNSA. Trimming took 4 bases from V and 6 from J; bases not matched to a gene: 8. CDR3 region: CASSYAIAGGQTQYF. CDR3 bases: TGTGCCAGCAGCTACGCTATAGCGGGGGGTCAGACCCAGTACTTC.

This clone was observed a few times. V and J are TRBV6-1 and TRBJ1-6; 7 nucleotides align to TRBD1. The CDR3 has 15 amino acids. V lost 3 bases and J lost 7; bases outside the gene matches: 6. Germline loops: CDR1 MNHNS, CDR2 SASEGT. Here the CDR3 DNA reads TGTGCCAGCAGTGACCGCCGGGACAGAAATTCACCCCTCCACTTT. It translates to CASSDRRDRNSPLHF.

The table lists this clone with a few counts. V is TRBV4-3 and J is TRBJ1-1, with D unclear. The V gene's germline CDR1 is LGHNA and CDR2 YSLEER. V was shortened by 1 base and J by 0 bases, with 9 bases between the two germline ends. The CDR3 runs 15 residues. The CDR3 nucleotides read TGCGCCAGCAGCCAAGGGTCCGTAGTGAACACTGAAGCTTTCTTT. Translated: CASSQGSVVNTEAFF.

Here the CDR3 reads CASSLSGNGYTF. The DNA for the CDR3 is TGTGCCAGCAGCTTATCAGGGAATGGCTACACCTTC. J is TRBJ1-2 and V is TRBV11-2; D possibly corresponds to TRBD1 (5 bases). CDR3 length: 12 amino acids. The germline gives CDR1 SGHAT, CDR2 FQNNGV. Trimming left V 2 bases short and J 6 bases short, with 7 bases between.

CDR3 in amino acids: CASNNPGINYEQYF. The CDR3 DNA is TGTGCCAGCAATAACCCAGGGATCAACTACGAGCAGTACTTC. The chain uses TRBV2 and TRBJ2-7; D might be TRBD1 (5 bases). The germline V gene has CDR1 SNHLY and CDR2 FYNNEI. The ends were cut back, 7 bases at V and 3 bases at J, with 16 bases in the middle. CDR3 length equals 14 residues.

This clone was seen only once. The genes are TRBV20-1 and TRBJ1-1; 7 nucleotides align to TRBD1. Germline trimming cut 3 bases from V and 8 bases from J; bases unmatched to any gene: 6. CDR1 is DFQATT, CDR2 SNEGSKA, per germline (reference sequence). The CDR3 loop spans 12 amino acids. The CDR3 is CSASQGGGEAFF. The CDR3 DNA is TGCAGTGCTAGTCAAGGGGGCGGCGAAGCTTTCTTT.